Each of the 28 T cell receptor beta chains below was sequenced from the same sample in a study of cytomegalovirus exposure and HLA in healthy donors. The PCR had 60 Vbeta and 13 Jbeta primers. Sequenced by immunoSEQ multiplex PCR; TCRdb stores in-frame clones only, minus some. Of about 170,000 clones in the sample, less than 80% were seen once. Sequenced: PBMCs. The receptors were sampled from a female donor in good health and CMV-seronegative.

The DNA for the CDR3 is TGTGCCAGCAGAGAACGACAGGGAACCTGGAACACTGAAGCTTTCTTT. Translating it yields CASRERQGTWNTEAFF. V and J are TRBV6-1 and TRBJ1-1, with 7 nucleotides matching TRBD1. The CDR3 spans 16 residues. With V trimmed by 6 bases and J by 1 base, 11 bases remained unmatched. Germline V gene sequence: CDR1 MNHNS, CDR2 SASEGT.

This clone was found once. The chain employs TRBV5-4 and TRBJ2-1, with TRBD2 identical over 10 bases. The trim removed 0 bases at V and 9 bases at J, leaving 3 bases unmatched. Germline CDR1 is SGHNT and CDR2 is YYREEE (reference sequence). CDR3 length: 14 residues. CDR3 in DNA: TGTGCCAGCAGCTTGGGTCTAGCGGGGGTTGAGCAGTTCTTC. It is translated as CASSLGLAGVEQFF. Full variable domain (remainder filled in from reference TRBV5-4 and TRBJ2-1): ETGVTQSPTHLIKTRGQQVTLRCSSQSGHNTVSWYQQALGQGPQFIFQYYREEENGRGNFPPRFSGLQFPNYSSELNVNALELDDSALYLCASSLGLAGVEQFFGPGTRLTVL.

The chain combines TRBV5-6 with TRBJ2-4; D might be TRBD2 (6 bases). Between the trimmed V and J ends, which lost 4 bases and 0 bases, there was a span of 14 bases. Per germline, CDR1 SGHDT and CDR2 YYEEEE. The CDR3 has 16 amino acids. The CDR3, as DNA: TGTGCCAGCAGCCCGGCGGGGATTCTAGCCAAAAACATTCAGTACTTC. Translation: CASSPAGILAKNIQYF.

As regards this clone: This specimen includes other DNA sequences encoding the same CDR3. J is TRBJ1-2 and V is TRBV5-4; tentative D call: TRBD1 (5 bases). This CDR3 contains 14 residues. Deletions cut 5 bases from V and 2 bases from J, with 13 bases between. Germline V lookup: CDR1 SGHNT, CDR2 YYREEE (reference sequence). The CDR3 reads CASSLWGGNYGYTF. For the CDR3, the DNA is TGTGCCAGCAGTTTGTGGGGGGGAAACTATGGCTACACCTTC.

The sample holds a few counts of this clone. The chain recombines TRBV14 with TRBJ1-2; no clear D. Trimming removed 1 base at V and 8 bases at J, with 14 bases between. Germline assignment: CDR1 SGHDN and CDR2 FVKESK. This CDR3 has 14 amino acids. This CDR3 reads CASSQVPGVGGYTF. CDR3 nucleotides: TGTGCCAGCAGCCAAGTTCCGGGAGTCGGCGGCTACACCTTC.

In this sample, this clone turned up a few times. This chain links TRBV18 with TRBJ2-7; no reliable D call. This CDR3 has 14 residues. Germline CDR1 reads KGHSH; CDR2 reads LQKENI. Trimming pared 3 bases from V and 2 bases from J, leaving 11 bases between. CDR3 protein: CASSPNRVTYEQYF. In DNA form, the CDR3 reads TGTGCCAGCTCACCTAACAGAGTCACCTACGAGCAGTACTTC. Using reference TRBV18 and TRBJ2-7 for the parts outside the CDR3, the full variable domain is NAGVMQNPRHLVRRRGQEARLRCSPMKGHSHVYWYRQLPEEGLKFMVYLQKENIIDESGMPKERFSAEFPKEGPSILRIQQVVRGDSAAYFCASSPNRVTYEQYFGPGTRLTVT.

This chain connects TRBV13 to TRBJ2-3, with TRBD2 matching over 7 bases. After removal of 0 bases from V and 4 bases from J, the junction contained 1 base not matched to a gene. Germline V lookup: CDR1 PRHDT, CDR2 FYEKMQ (reference sequence). The CDR3 has 14 amino acids. CDR3 region: CASSLGGGADTQYF. The CDR3 coding sequence is TGTGCCAGCAGCTTAGGTGGGGGGGCAGATACGCAGTATTTT.

This clone was detected only once. The same CDR3 also results from other DNA sequences found in this sample. The CDR3 DNA reads TGTGCCAGCAGCCACACAGGGCAAATAATCTCCAAAAACATTCAGTACTTC. This translates into CASSHTGQIISKNIQYF. V usage is TRBV5-4 and J usage is TRBJ2-4; possible D gene TRBD1, 6 bases. Deletions cut 4 bases from V and 2 bases from J, with 19 bases between. The CDR3 consists of 17 residues. Germline lookup yields CDR1 SGHNT and CDR2 YYREEE (reference sequence).

CDR3 region: CASSPRGTTNEKLFF. CDR3 coding DNA: TGTGCCAGCAGCCCCAGGGGTACAACTAATGAAAAACTGTTTTTT. This rearrangement joins TRBV7-9 to TRBJ1-4; tentative D call: TRBD1 (6 bases). Germline values: CDR1 SEHNR, CDR2 FQNEAQ (reference sequence). This CDR3 is built from 15 residues. Trimming removed 5 bases from V and 0 bases from J, with 10 bases in between.

The chain employs TRBV11-2 and TRBJ2-1, with D perhaps matching TRBD2 (5 bases). The CDR3 has 16 residues. Per the germline V gene, CDR1 is SGHAT and CDR2 is FQNNGV. The V gene lost 7 bases and the J gene lost 7 bases, with 23 bases spanning the gap. Written as DNA, the CDR3 is TGTGCCAGCACCCAATTCGCAGAGGGCCTTAGTAATGAGCAGTTCTTC. Its protein product is CASTQFAEGLSNEQFF. Looking up the rest from reference TRBV11-2 and TRBJ2-1 gives the full variable domain: EAGVAQSPRYKIIEKRQSVAFWCNPISGHATLYWYQQILGQGPKLLIQFQNNGVVDDSQLPKDRFSAERLKGVDSTLKIQPAKLEDSAVYLCASTQFAEGLSNEQFFGPGTRLTVL.

The V call is TRBV19, the J call TRBJ1-1; D possibly corresponds to TRBD1 (5 bases). The germline V gene has CDR1 LNHDA and CDR2 SQIVND (reference sequence). This CDR3 is 15 amino acids long. Trimming shortened V by 6 bases and J by 3 bases, and 17 bases separated the two germline ends. In DNA form, the CDR3 reads TGTGCCAGTAGCATTCGGGGGAGAAGTGACACTGAAGCTTTCTTT. This sequence encodes CASSIRGRSDTEAFF.

Of note for this clone: Different DNA sequences within this sample yield the same CDR3. The chain carries TRBV4-1 and TRBJ2-1; 11 nucleotides line up with TRBD2. The CDR3 runs to 16 residues. The germline gives CDR1 MGHRA, CDR2 YSYEKL. V dropped 2 bases and J dropped 3; count of bases not matched to a gene: 3. CDR3 bases: TGCGCCAGCAGCCAATCGGGGACTAGCGGCTACAATGAGCAGTTCTTC. Translated, it gives CASSQSGTSGYNEQFF.

This clone came up once. The V gene is TRBV9, the J gene TRBJ2-7; 9 positions match TRBD2. CDR1 and CDR2 (germline): SGDLS, YYNGEE. The CDR3 length is 16 residues. With 0 bases clipped from V and 4 bases from J, the junction kept 8 bases outside the gene matches. In nucleotides, the CDR3 is TGTGCCAGCAGCGTAGGGGGTCTAGCGGGGAGGTACGAGCAGTACTTC. Translation: CASSVGGLAGRYEQYF. Filled out from reference TRBV9 and TRBJ2-7, the complete variable domain reads DSGVTQTPKHLITATGQRVTLRCSPRSGDLSVYWYQQSLDQGLQFLIQYYNGEERAKGNILERFSAQQFPDLHSELNLSSLELGDSALYFCASSVGGLAGRYEQYFGPGTRLTVT.

The chain carries TRBV11-2 and TRBJ2-3; TRBD2 agrees at 10 bases. V lost 3 bases, J lost 2 bases, and 5 bases stayed unmatched. CDR1 is SGHAT and CDR2 is FQNNGV in the germline V gene. This CDR3 comprises 16 residues. DNA for the CDR3: TGTGCCAGCAGCTTCGGAGCGGGGGGGAACACAGATACGCAGTATTTT. As protein: CASSFGAGGNTDTQYF.

This chain joins TRBV2 and TRBJ2-1, with 13 bases lining up with TRBD2. CDR1 is SNHLY and CDR2 is FYNNEI in the germline V gene. The CDR3 extends over 15 amino acids. V dropped 7 bases and J dropped 9; count of bases not matched to a gene: 9. The DNA of the CDR3 is TGTGCCAGCACCGGGACTAGCGGGGTTGCTGGTGAGCAGTTCTTC. Translating gives CASTGTSGVAGEQFF.

With respect to this clone: One end of the junction does not line up with germline, which may come from a read error. V usage is TRBV28 and J usage is TRBJ2-6; tentatively, D is TRBD2 (7 bases). Germline lookup yields CDR1 MDHEN and CDR2 SYDVKM. This CDR3 region has 12 residues. The CDR3 DNA reads as TGTGCCAGCGAGGGGGGGGCCAACGGCCTGACTTTC. Protein sequence: CASEGGANGLTF. Full variable domain (rest looked up from reference TRBV28 and TRBJ2-6): DVKVTQSSRYLVKRTGEKVFLECVQDMDHENMFWYRQDPGLGLRLIYFSYDVKMKEKGDIPEGYSVSREKKERFSLILESASTNQTSMYLCASEGGANGLTFGAGSRLTVL.

This sequence joins TRBV27 and TRBJ1-2; maybe TRBD1 (5 bases). Looked up from germline, CDR1 is MNHEY and CDR2 is SMNVEV (reference sequence). Trimming stripped 3 bases from V and 9 bases from J, with 14 bases between. This CDR3 comprises 13 residues. The CDR3 here is CASSLFQKGSYTF. The DNA of the CDR3 is TGTGCCAGCAGTTTGTTTCAGAAGGGGAGCTACACCTTC.

V gene TRBV4-2 combines with J gene TRBJ2-3, with 11 bases aligning to TRBD2. With 3 bases clipped from V and 2 bases from J, the junction kept 7 bases outside the gene matches. The CDR3 length is 17 residues. Germline loops: CDR1 LGHNA, CDR2 YNFKEQ. The CDR3 DNA sequence: TGTGCCAGCAGCCATCCCGGACTAGCGGGCCTCACAGATACGCAGTATTTT. It encodes CASSHPGLAGLTDTQYF.

This CDR3 is CAASGSIYNEQFF. In DNA form, the CDR3 reads TGTGCCGCCTCCGGGTCGATATACAATGAGCAGTTCTTC. The V and J genes are TRBV19 and TRBJ2-1; D call uncertain. The CDR3 length is 13 residues. Trimming left V 11 bases short and J 4 bases short, with 15 bases between. Looked up from germline, CDR1 is LNHDA and CDR2 is SQIVND (reference sequence). Full variable domain (missing parts from reference TRBV19 and TRBJ2-1): DGGITQSPKYLFRKEGQNVTLSCEQNLNHDAMYWYRQDPGQGLRLIYYSQIVNDFQKGDIAEGYSVSREKKESFPLTVTSAQKNPTAFYLCAASGSIYNEQFFGPGTRLTVL.

There are a few counts of this clone. V gene TRBV19 combines with J gene TRBJ1-4, with unresolved D. The V gene lost 11 bases and the J gene lost 5 bases, with 15 bases spanning the gap. Looked up from germline, CDR1 is LNHDA and CDR2 is SQIVND (reference sequence). This CDR3 contains 13 residues. CDR3 DNA sequence: TGTGCCTCACAAGGCGCGAGGAATGAAAAACTGTTTTTT. Translated: CASQGARNEKLFF. Full variable domain (rest looked up from reference TRBV19 and TRBJ1-4): DGGITQSPKYLFRKEGQNVTLSCEQNLNHDAMYWYRQDPGQGLRLIYYSQIVNDFQKGDIAEGYSVSREKKESFPLTVTSAQKNPTAFYLCASQGARNEKLFFGSGTQLSVL.

The chain employs TRBV2 and TRBJ2-2; D is perhaps TRBD1 (6 bases). V was shortened by 4 bases and J by 4 bases, with 10 bases between the two germline ends. Germline CDR1 reads SNHLY; CDR2 reads FYNNEI. CDR3 length: 14 residues. The CDR3 bases are TGTGCCAGCAGTGCCCAGGGGAGCACCGGGGAGCTGTTTTTT. Amino acids: CASSAQGSTGELFF.

This rearrangement joins TRBV7-8 to TRBJ2-1; 12 bases agree with TRBD1. Germline V gene lookup returns CDR1 SGHVS and CDR2 FQNEAQ. Trimming at V came to 0 bases and at J to 12 bases, leaving 12 bases not matched to a gene. This CDR3 spans 17 amino acids. The CDR3 coding sequence is TGTGCCAGCAGCTTAGCTTCGGGGACAGGGGGCACCCTTGGGCAGTTCTTC. Encoded protein: CASSLASGTGGTLGQFF.

The chain employs TRBV4-3 and TRBJ1-6; no definite D call. The CDR3 is made up of 16 amino acids. Trimming stripped 0 bases from V and 13 bases from J, with 19 bases between. The germline V gene has CDR1 LGHNA and CDR2 YSLEER. CDR3 in amino acids: CASSQDGSRSSGPLHF. In DNA, the CDR3 is TGCGCCAGCAGCCAAGACGGCTCCCGTTCATCCGGGCCCCTCCACTTT.

This clone was observed a single time. V usage is TRBV10-2 and J usage is TRBJ2-7; D is ambiguous. The germline CDR1 and CDR2 sequences are WSHSY and SAAADI. V lost 3 bases to trimming and J lost 3 bases, with 9 bases between them. CDR3 length: 13 amino acids. CDR3 amino acids: CASSDSSRYEQYF. The CDR3 region has the DNA TGCGCCAGCAGTGATAGCAGCCGCTACGAGCAGTACTTC.

CDR3 loop: CASRKVSGTVTQYF. The CDR3, as DNA: TGTGCCAGCAGAAAAGTAAGCGGGACCGTCACGCAGTATTTT. This chain links TRBV6-1 with TRBJ2-3, with 7 bases fitting TRBD2. Germline CDR1 MNHNS, CDR2 SASEGT. The CDR3 is made up of 14 amino acids. The V segment lost 6 bases and the J segment 9 bases; nucleotides outside the gene matches: 12.

V usage is TRBV5-1 and J usage is TRBJ1-2; 12 bases align to TRBD1. This CDR3 comprises 18 residues. J lost 7 bases, V lost 0 bases, and 13 bases had no gene match. Germline values: CDR1 SGHRS, CDR2 YFSETQ. This CDR3 is CASSLAVRSGQGASGYTF. CDR3 coding DNA: TGCGCCAGCAGCTTGGCGGTAAGATCGGGACAGGGGGCCTCTGGCTACACCTTC.

This chain uses TRBV7-2 with TRBJ1-2; no clear D. This CDR3 region has 14 residues. CDR1 is SGHTA and CDR2 is FQGNSA in the germline V gene. The V and J ends lost 1 base and 7 bases respectively, with 13 bases between them. CDR3 nucleotides: TGTGCCAGCAGCTTAGATCGAAACAGTGGTGGCTACACCTTC. This translates into CASSLDRNSGGYTF.

The rearrangement uses TRBV4-2 and TRBJ2-3; D is undetermined. V was cut by 6 bases and J by 2 bases, with 12 bases left in between. CDR3 length: 14 amino acids. The germline V gene has CDR1 LGHNA and CDR2 YNFKEQ. The CDR3 loop is CASSNNPTTDTQYF. The CDR3 DNA is TGTGCCAGCAGTAACAACCCCACCACAGATACGCAGTATTTT.